This T cell receptor (beta chain) was sequenced during a study of human T cells and chemical hapten exposure. Trimming pared 8 bases from V and 7 bases from J, leaving 18 bases between. The CDR3 length is 14 residues. The germline gives CDR1 ENHRY, CDR2 SYGVKD. About this clonotype: Its antigen is unknown.

The time point denotes: patch test 1, 2 weeks after DPC sensitization. Noted treatment: therapeutic diphenylcyclopropenone sensitization with weekly scalp DPC. Attachment of unique molecular identifiers to individual cDNA molecules was performed in the library. Per the authors' pipeline: TCRs per sample had a median of around 100,000 and ranged from about 23,224 to 700,000. Via MiXCR, TCRdb re-called the RACE reads, giving one row per CDR3 protein. TCRdb assigned the V and J calls; the authors' analysis was not used. The table includes just under 350,000 distinct CDR3 sequences, about 7% detected once. Overall study findings and caveats: TCRs whose frequency exceeded 1 in 1000 remained the same following DPC sensitization. Expanded TCRs formed significantly more large CDR3 similarity clusters than controls.

This material consisted of whole blood, taken in connection with sensitization to the hapten diphenylcyclopropenone (DPC). This clonotype originated in a young woman with alopecia areata. Some clones in this sample may be carry-over from other donors' samples. The gene calls are TRBV10-3 and TRBJ1-5; no reliable D call. DNA of the CDR3: TGTGCCATCCGCGCGGAAGGTGTGGGGCAGCCCCAGCATTTT. Encoded protein: CAIRAEGVGQPQHF.